These T cell receptor beta chains were read from a single sample in a study of cytomegalovirus exposure and HLA in healthy donors. Clones were read by immunoSEQ multiplex PCR, and TCRdb kept only the in-frame ones, dropping some. This sample has about 180,000 clones, with roughly 82% found just once. Material for sequencing was PBMCs. Receptors were obtained from a man aged 40-55 years in good health and CMV-seronegative. Each CDR3 is given with its conserved first and last residue. A D gene is named only where the DNA matches it firmly. Rows give clone size only sometimes, using once, few, many, or a class for an expanded clone.

J,D,V,size,DNA,CDR3
TRBJ1-2,NA,TRBV29-1,NA,TGCAGCGCAAGGACAGTTAGCTATGGCTACACCTTC,CSARTVSYGYTF
TRBJ2-7,NA,TRBV30,NA,TGTGCCTGGAGTGTGGGAGGTACGGCCTACGAGCAGTACTTC,CAWSVGGTAYEQYF
TRBJ2-6,NA,TRBV9,NA,TGTGCCAGCAGCGTAGGTCATGGGCTCTCGGGGGCCAACGTCCTGACTTTC,CASSVGHGLSGANVLTF
TRBJ2-3,TRBD1,TRBV19,NA,TGTGCCAGTAGTATAGATCATACCGGGACAGGGCACACAGATACGCAGTATTTT,CASSIDHTGTGHTDTQYF
TRBJ2-5,TRBD2,TRBV19,once,TGTGCCAGTAGTATCGCGGGGGGCTATGTTTGGGAGACCCAGTACTTC,CASSIAGGYVWETQYF
TRBJ2-5,TRBD2,TRBV5-1,NA,TGCGCCAGCCAGCGACTAGCGGGAGGGAGGGAGGAGACCCAGTACTTC,CASQRLAGGREETQYF
TRBJ1-2,TRBD1,TRBV28,NA,TGTGCCAGCAATCCTTTGGGGCGGACAGGGGGCGCCTTTGGCTACACCTTC,CASNPLGRTGGAFGYTF
TRBJ2-5,TRBD2,TRBV5-1,NA,TGCGCCAGCAGCGGCGGGGGGGTCTTGGAGACCCAGTACTTC,CASSGGGVLETQYF
TRBJ1-3,NA,TRBV30,few,TGTGCCTGGAGGAAGCTAACTTCTGGAAACACCATATATTTT,CAWRKLTSGNTIYF
TRBJ1-2,NA,TRBV27,few,TGTGCCAGCAGGATCAGTGAGGGAGGCTATGGCTACACCTTC,CASRISEGGYGYTF
TRBJ1-1,NA,TRBV4-1,NA,TGCGCCAGCAGCCAAGACAGGGGAACTGAAGCTTTCTTT,CASSQDRGTEAFF
TRBJ1-4,NA,TRBV28,once,TGTGCCAGCATTTCGCCGGGATTTAATGAAAAACTGTTTTTT,CASISPGFNEKLFF
TRBJ1-2,NA,TRBV9,NA,TGTGCCAGCAGTGGAGTCGGGACACCCGTCGCTAACTATGGCTACACCTTC,CASSGVGTPVANYGYTF
TRBJ1-2,NA,TRBV18,NA,TGTGCCAGCTCACCACCGGCCAGGGGCGGCTATGGCTACACCTTC,CASSPPARGGYGYTF
TRBJ2-7,TRBD1,TRBV2,NA,TGTGCCGGGGAGGACAGGGGGCGTAACGAGCAATACTTC,CAGEDRGRNEQYF
TRBJ2-6,NA,TRBV7-9,NA,TGTGCCAGCAGCTTCCAGCGTGGGGCCAACGTCCTGACTTTC,CASSFQRGANVLTF
TRBJ2-7,NA,TRBV4-1,NA,TGCGCCAGCAGCCAGGGGAGAACCTACGAGCAGTACTTC,CASSQGRTYEQYF
TRBJ2-2,NA,TRBV18,NA,TGTGCCAGCTCACCCGCGGAGACCACCGGGGAGCTGTTTTTT,CASSPAETTGELFF
TRBJ1-1,TRBD1,TRBV4-1,once,TGCGCCAGCAGCCATACAGGGGCCACTGAAGCTTTCTTT,CASSHTGATEAFF
TRBJ2-7,NA,TRBV9,NA,TGTGCCAGCAGCGTAGAGGTAGCGAGTAGCTCCTACGAGCAGTACTTC,CASSVEVASSSYEQYF
TRBJ2-7,TRBD2,TRBV7-3,NA,TGTGCCAGCAGCCAAACGGGAGGGTCTTACGAGCAGTACTTC,CASSQTGGSYEQYF
TRBJ1-1,NA,TRBV29-1,NA,TGCAGCGTTGTCGTCGGGAACACTGAAGCTTTCTTT,CSVVVGNTEAFF
TRBJ2-1,TRBD2,TRBV2,NA,TGTGCCAGCACCAAAGGGCTAGCGGCGAACAATGAGCAGTTCTTC,CASTKGLAANNEQFF
TRBJ1-1,NA,TRBV5-6,NA,TGTGCCAGCAGCTTGGACAGGGAGAGGTTGCGAAACACTGAAGCTTTCTTT,CASSLDRERLRNTEAFF
TRBJ2-7,NA,TRBV7-6,NA,TGTGCCAGCAGCCAGACAGGACGTGGGGGACACGAGCAGTACTTC,CASSQTGRGGHEQYF
TRBJ1-1,NA,TRBV10-3,NA,TGTGCCATCAGTGCGTCGTTAGAACAGGTAGTCAACATGAACACTGAAGCTTTCTTT,CAISASLEQVVNMNTEAFF
TRBJ1-1,TRBD1,TRBV9,NA,TGTGCCAGCAGCGTTGACAGGGGGCACACTGAAGCTTTCTTT,CASSVDRGHTEAFF
TRBJ1-1,NA,TRBV25-1,few,TGTGCCAGCAGTGAATGGAAGGGGGGGATCACTGAAGCTTTCTTT,CASSEWKGGITEAFF
TRBJ1-5,NA,TRBV6-6,NA,TGTGCCAGCAGCCGAGACAGTAGCAATCAGCCCCAGCATTTT,CASSRDSSNQPQHF
TRBJ2-1,NA,TRBV18,NA,TGTGCCAGCTCACCTCTGACTCGAAACAATGAGCAGTTCTTC,CASSPLTRNNEQFF
TRBJ2-1,TRBD2,TRBV19,NA,TGTGCCAGTAGTCCTGGACTAGCGGGGGGATACAATGAGCAGTTCTTC,CASSPGLAGGYNEQFF
TRBJ2-1,TRBD1,TRBV27,NA,TGTGCCAGTAGGCGGGACAGGGTCGACAATGAGCAGTTCTTC,CASRRDRVDNEQFF
TRBJ2-1,NA,TRBV19,NA,TGTGCCAGTAGTTCTCTCCTACTAAGGGACACTAACAATGAGCAGTTCTTC,CASSSLLLRDTNNEQFF
TRBJ2-3,TRBD1,TRBV7-2,once,TGTGCCAGCAGCTCTCTGCCGGGACAGGGGTCAGATACGCAGTATTTT,CASSSLPGQGSDTQYF
TRBJ2-7,TRBD1,TRBV29-1,NA,TGCAGCGTTGAGGACAGGCCCGCCGGCGAGCAGTACTTC,CSVEDRPAGEQYF
TRBJ2-7,NA,TRBV30,NA,TGTGCCTGGAGGAGGAGGATCGAGCAGTACTTC,CAWRRRIEQYF
TRBJ2-1,TRBD2,TRBV5-8,NA,TGTGCCAGCAGCGGGCGGGGGGGGCCCCGGCCCAATGAGCAGTTCTTC,CASSGRGGPRPNEQFF
TRBJ2-2,NA,TRBV9,NA,TGTGCCAGCAGCGGGGGGACGGGGGGCGTCACCGGGGAGCTGTTTTTT,CASSGGTGGVTGELFF
TRBJ2-1,TRBD2,TRBV5-4,NA,TGTGCCAGCAGCTTGGGCGGACTAGCGGGAGGTGTCGATGAGCAGTTCTTC,CASSLGGLAGGVDEQFF
TRBJ2-7,NA,TRBV27,NA,TGTGCCAGCAGTTTAACCAGTAACTACGAGCAGTACTTC,CASSLTSNYEQYF
TRBJ1-4,TRBD1,TRBV15,few,TGTGCCACCAGCAGGGGACAGGGGAATGAAAAACTGTTTTTT,CATSRGQGNEKLFF
TRBJ1-2,TRBD1,TRBV9,few,TGTGCCAGCAGCGTGGGGGGACAGAACTATGGCTACACCTTC,CASSVGGQNYGYTF
TRBJ2-7,NA,TRBV6-6,NA,TGTGCCAGCAGTTACGGGGACACGGGTTCGGAGCAGTACTTC,CASSYGDTGSEQYF